The 10 T cell receptor beta chains below all came from one sample that was sequenced in a study of blood T cell repertoires in COVID-19. Repertoires were generated with immunoSEQ multiplex PCR, while TCRdb's copy carries only in-frame clones and drops some. The sample yields around 240,000 clones, approximately 81% seen once. The sample taken for sequencing was peripheral blood. The receptors were sampled from a man aged 35 to 55 with acute or convalescent COVID-19.

A few counts support this clone. This chain uses TRBV5-4 with TRBJ1-6; D remains ambiguous. CDR1 and CDR2 from the germline V gene are SGHNT and YYREEE (reference sequence). CDR3 length equals 13 residues. Trimming took off 2 bases at V and 10 bases at J, with 10 bases between the two ends. CDR3 protein: CASSFLVESPLHF. CDR3 DNA sequence: TGTGCCAGCAGCTTCCTGGTTGAGTCACCCCTCCACTTT.

The chain employs TRBV27 and TRBJ2-6; possible D gene TRBD1, 5 bases. This CDR3 spans 16 amino acids. Germline lookup yields CDR1 MNHEY and CDR2 SMNVEV (reference sequence). V lost 2 bases and J lost 0, with 8 bases in between. CDR3 sequence: CASSLRQGSGANVLTF. CDR3 nucleotides: TGTGCCAGCAGTTTAAGGCAGGGCTCTGGGGCCAACGTCCTGACTTTC.

This chain joins TRBV3-1 (or the pseudogene TRBV3-2) and TRBJ1-2; maybe TRBD1 (5 bases). V lost 1 base to trimming and J lost 6 bases, with 9 bases between them. The CDR3 length is 13 residues. Germline CDR1 and CDR2: LGHDT and YNNKEL (reference sequence). CDR3 nucleotide sequence: TGTGCCAGCAGCCAAGGGGGGGTTGATGGCTACACCTTC. Translated, it gives CASSQGGVDGYTF.

The sample holds a few counts of this clone. V is TRBV6-5 and J is TRBJ1-4; D perhaps matches TRBD1 (6 bases). Germline V gene sequence: CDR1 MNHEY, CDR2 SVGAGI. There are 12 residues in the CDR3. With 4 bases removed from V and 11 bases from J, the gap between germline ends came to 11 bases. CDR3 residues: CASSLQGGKLFF. Written as DNA, the CDR3 is TGTGCCAGCAGTTTACAGGGAGGGAAACTGTTTTTT.

The chain links TRBV6-2 or TRBV6-3 to TRBJ2-3, with a possible D match to TRBD2 (7 bases). Germline loops: CDR1 MNHEY, CDR2 SVGEGT. V was shortened by 5 bases and J by 4 bases, with 19 bases between the two germline ends. CDR3 size: 16 residues. The CDR3 sequence: CASSPASRGASDTQYF. The CDR3 DNA reads as TGTGCCAGCAGTCCAGCATCCCGGGGGGCGTCAGATACGCAGTATTTT.

J is TRBJ1-2 and V is TRBV30; D perhaps matches TRBD1 (5 bases). V lost 2 bases, J lost 8 bases, and 15 bases lay in between. CDR3 length: 13 residues. Germline CDR1 is GTSNPN and CDR2 is SVGIG (reference sequence). CDR3 loop: CAWSLLDTRGYTF. CDR3 nucleotides: TGTGCCTGGAGTTTATTGGACACGCGGGGCTACACCTTC. Filled out from reference TRBV30 and TRBJ1-2, the complete variable domain reads SQTIHQWPATLVQPVGSPLSLECTVEGTSNPNLYWYRQAAGRGLQLLFYSVGIGQISSEVPQNLSASRPQDRQFILSSKKLLLSDSGFYLCAWSLLDTRGYTFGSGTRLTVV.

The chain has TRBV29-1 and TRBJ2-3; 9 nucleotides match TRBD1. The V and J ends lost 3 bases and 1 base, in that order; junction bases with no gene match: 8. CDR3 size: 16 residues. The germline gives CDR1 SQVTM, CDR2 ANQGSEA. The CDR3 DNA reads TGCAGCGTTGAGGGGACAGGGTGGTATGGCACAGATACGCAGTATTTT. This sequence encodes CSVEGTGWYGTDTQYF.

The chain has TRBV28 and TRBJ2-7; 9 bases map to TRBD1. This CDR3 is 14 amino acids long. J lost 7 bases, V lost 6 bases, and 10 bases had no gene match. Germline lookup yields CDR1 MDHEN and CDR2 SYDVKM. The CDR3 region is CASRKQGALGEQYF. Written as DNA, the CDR3 is TGTGCCAGCAGAAAACAGGGGGCACTGGGAGAGCAGTACTTC.

V is TRBV5-6 and J is TRBJ2-1; D call uncertain. Per the germline V gene, CDR1 is SGHDT and CDR2 is YYEEEE. V was clipped by 4 bases and J by 9 bases, with 11 bases between them. This CDR3 region has 12 residues. CDR3 loop: CASSLGTGEQFF. In DNA, the CDR3 is TGTGCCAGCAGCCTTGGCACGGGTGAGCAGTTCTTC.

The DNA of the CDR3 is TGTGCCTGGAAACAGGGAGAGGCAACTAATGAAAAACTGTTTTTT. Amino acid sequence: CAWKQGEATNEKLFF. The gene calls are TRBV30 and TRBJ1-4; D possibly corresponds to TRBD1 (6 bases). From germline, CDR1 is GTSNPN and CDR2 SVGIG (reference sequence). The germline V and J ends were trimmed by 4 bases and 0 bases, with 12 bases remaining between them. The CDR3 totals 15 residues.